The 12 T cell receptor beta chains given below trace back to one sample, sequenced in a study of blood T cells in healthy people across ages (dated by TCRdb to between 2014 and 2017). Receptors were amplified or captured by 5' RACE. A second 7 to 11 cycle PCR used a sample-barcoded 5' primer and a J-beta primer mix. The public sequencing data were trimmed at Q25 with fastp and processed into clonotypes with MiXCR by TCRdb, which kept only in-frame beta chains. Rows are unified per CDR3 protein, each entry keeping the most common DNA and genes. This sample has 1,800,000 or so distinct CDR3 sequences in its table, and about 39% of those were observed once. The ten largest clones represent approximately 22% of the sample. Sequenced: blood. These receptors came from a human donor in good health.

The chain recombines TRBV11-1 with TRBJ2-1, with TRBD2 identical over 11 bases. CDR1 and CDR2 from the germline V gene are SGHAT and FQDESV (reference sequence). Trimming took 4 bases from V and 1 from J; bases not matched to a gene: 18. CDR3 length: 21 amino acids. CDR3 nucleotide sequence: TGTGCCAGCAGCTCCCTAATACCCACTAGCGGGGGCTTGGGGTCCTACAATGAGCAGTTCTTC. It yields the protein CASSSLIPTSGGLGSYNEQFF.

The V and J genes are TRBV2 and TRBJ2-5; no clear D gene. Trimming shortened V by 7 bases and J by 0 bases, and 9 bases separated the two germline ends. CDR3 length: 13 amino acids. Germline loops: CDR1 SNHLY, CDR2 FYNNEI. CDR3 protein: CASTLDNQETQYF. Written as DNA, the CDR3 is TGTGCCAGCACATTAGACAACCAAGAGACCCAGTACTTC.

The chain links TRBV4-2 to TRBJ2-6; 11 nucleotides line up with TRBD2. Germline-derived CDR1 and CDR2 are LGHNA and YNFKEQ. The CDR3 covers 19 residues. The V segment lost 2 bases and the J segment 2 bases; nucleotides outside the gene matches: 8. CDR3 sequence reads: CASSQLGSGGGAGANVLTF. The CDR3 DNA reads TGTGCCAGCAGCCAATTGGGTAGCGGGGGGGGAGCTGGGGCCAACGTCCTGACTTTC.

With regard to this clonotype: The junction differs from germline at one of its ends, possibly a read error. The CDR3, as DNA: TGCAGTACTAGGGGGGGACAGGGGGCAACCTACGAGCAGTACTTC. Translation: CSTRGGQGATYEQYF. This chain connects TRBV20-1 to TRBJ2-7; 12 nucleotides agree with TRBD1. CDR3 size: 15 residues. Germline assignment: CDR1 DFQATT and CDR2 SNEGSKA (reference sequence).

The rearrangement links TRBV16 to TRBJ1-2; 11 nucleotides line up with TRBD1. Trimming took 3 bases from V and 3 from J; bases not matched to a gene: 9. This CDR3 is built from 17 residues. Germline CDR1 and CDR2: KGHSY and FQNENV. The CDR3 is CASSHLGGTGGYYGYTF. CDR3 nucleotides: TGTGCCAGCAGCCACCTTGGGGGGACAGGGGGATACTATGGCTACACCTTC.

This clonotype was counted between two and nine times. The chain employs TRBV5-1 and TRBJ2-1; 8 bases agree with TRBD2. Germline V CDR1 and CDR2: SGHRS, YFSETQ. CDR3 length equals 16 residues. The V and J ends lost 4 bases and 2 bases, in that order; junction bases with no gene match: 8. CDR3 region: CASSEGLAQTYNEQFF. The DNA for the CDR3 is TGCGCCAGCAGCGAAGGACTAGCACAAACCTACAATGAGCAGTTCTTC.

V and J are TRBV11-2 and TRBJ2-5; 7 bases are a match to TRBD1. The J call may be wrong; the DNA end is better matched by TRBJ2-7. Germline CDR1 and CDR2: SGHAT and FQNNGV. CDR3 length: 14 residues. The DNA of the CDR3 is TGTGCCAGCAGCCCACTTAAGGGGGCTGGCGAGCAGTACTTC. Protein sequence: CASSPLKGAGEQYF.

The V gene is TRBV27, the J gene TRBJ1-1; no definite D call. There are 15 residues in the CDR3. CDR1 is MNHEY, CDR2 SMNVEV, per germline (reference sequence). Deletions cut 8 bases from V and 1 base from J, with 17 bases between. CDR3 DNA sequence: TGTGCCAGCGGTCTATTTTCGGTAGGGAACACTGAAGCTTTCTTT. Protein sequence: CASGLFSVGNTEAFF.

This clonotype has a handful of counts. The chain has TRBV5-1 and TRBJ1-2, with D unclear. V lost 5 bases and J lost 0, with 11 bases in between. This CDR3 region has 14 residues. Germline V gives CDR1 SGHRS, CDR2 YFSETQ. CDR3 protein: CASSLIGTNYGYTF. CDR3 nucleotide sequence: TGCGCCAGCAGTCTGATAGGCACTAACTATGGCTACACCTTC.

The genes are TRBV20-1 and TRBJ2-4; D is possibly TRBD1 (5 bases). The DNA end is more similar to TRBJ2-7, so the J call may be wrong. This CDR3 is 11 amino acids long. In germline, CDR1 is DFQATT, CDR2 SNEGSKA (reference sequence). The CDR3: CSAQGWDEQYF. The CDR3 bases are TGCAGTGCGCAGGGTTGGGACGAGCAGTACTTC.

This chain's CDR3 is CASSPRRGAGDEQFF. CDR3 sequence (DNA): TGTGCCAGCAGCCCACGACGGGGGGCAGGAGATGAGCAGTTCTTC. This rearrangement joins TRBV7-2 to TRBJ2-1, with a weak D call TRBD2 (7 bases). Deletions cut 5 bases from V and 8 bases from J, with 19 bases between. The CDR3 is 15 residues long. Germline CDR1 reads SGHTA; CDR2 reads FQGNSA. The full variable domain, in which reference TRBV7-2 and TRBJ2-1 provide the parts outside the CDR3, is GAGVSQSPSNKVTEKGKDVELRCDPISGHTALYWYRQSLGQGLEFLIYFQGNSAPDKSGLPSDRFSAERTGGSVSTLTIQRTQQEDSAVYLCASSPRRGAGDEQFFGPGTRLTVL.

This clonotype was found a few times. This chain joins TRBV4-2 and TRBJ2-7; no clear D gene. The V gene's germline CDR1 is LGHNA and CDR2 YNFKEQ. Between the trimmed V and J ends, which lost 2 bases and 1 base, there was a span of 9 bases. The CDR3 runs 14 residues. The CDR3 coding sequence is TGTGCCAGCAGCCAACCGGACGGATCCTACGAGCAGTACTTC. This sequence encodes CASSQPDGSYEQYF.